Below are 19 T cell receptor beta chains sequenced from a single sample in a study of spatial heterogeneity in lung cancer. TCRdb independently ran MiXCR on the 5' RACE reads; one entry per CDR3 protein. The sample shows 80,000 to 95,000 distinct CDR3 sequences, 7.5% to 10% of them seen only once. Time point meaning: sample taken at primary tumor resection. In each case, whole RNA from tumor, nontumor lung or frozen PBMC was sequenced unsorted. The sequences come from PBMCs, collected at surgery. Receptors were obtained from a male donor with early-stage non-small cell lung cancer.

Ten or more counts support this clonotype. This chain uses TRBV29-1 with TRBJ2-5; 8 bases line up with TRBD1. This CDR3 is 12 amino acids long. Germline V gene lookup returns CDR1 SQVTM and CDR2 ANQGSEA. V lost 7 bases to trimming and J lost 5 bases; unmatched junction nucleotides: 6. In DNA, the CDR3 is TGCAGCGCCGGACAGGGCGGGGAGACCCAGTACTTC. Translation: CSAGQGGETQYF.

This clonotype was counted between two and nine times. The J gene is TRBJ2-3, the V gene TRBV5-1; 9 nucleotides agree with TRBD1. Per the germline V gene, CDR1 is SGHRS and CDR2 is YFSETQ. The CDR3 spans 17 residues. V shed 0 bases and J 4 bases; nucleotides not matched to a gene: 9. The CDR3 DNA reads TGCGCCAGCAGCTTGGCCGGGACAGGGTCCGGCGCAGATACGCAGTATTTT. Protein sequence: CASSLAGTGSGADTQYF.

In this sample, this clonotype turned up once. This chain links TRBV11-2 with TRBJ2-1; D is perhaps TRBD2 (5 bases). The germline V and J ends were trimmed by 1 base and 10 bases, with 8 bases remaining between them. Germline CDR1 is SGHAT and CDR2 is FQNNGV. The CDR3 loop spans 12 amino acids. DNA of the CDR3: TGTGCCAGCAGCTTAGTCCGGGGAGAGCAGTTCTTC. Residues: CASSLVRGEQFF.

This clonotype was recorded many times. The J gene is TRBJ2-7, the V gene TRBV20-1; TRBD1 matches at 10 bases. The CDR3 contains 14 residues. Trimming at V came to 5 bases and at J to 5 bases, leaving 9 bases not matched to a gene. Germline assignment: CDR1 DFQATT and CDR2 SNEGSKA (reference sequence). The CDR3 nucleotides read TGCAGTGCTCTTACCCCCGGGACAGGGGACGAGCAGTACTTC. Translation: CSALTPGTGDEQYF.

CDR3 sequence: CASSPRTEETQYF. As DNA, the CDR3 is TGTGCCAGCAGCCCTCGGACCGAAGAGACCCAGTACTTC. The V gene is TRBV7-2, the J gene TRBJ2-5; the D is unclear. The length of the CDR3 is 13 residues. CDR1 SGHTA and CDR2 FQGNSA come from the germline V gene. Deletions cut 5 bases from V and 3 bases from J, with 10 bases between.

This chain connects TRBV5-6 to TRBJ2-5, with D perhaps being TRBD1 or TRBD2 (5 bases each). The CDR3 consists of 14 residues. Germline values: CDR1 SGHDT, CDR2 YYEEEE. Trimming removed 3 bases from V and 5 bases from J, with 14 bases in between. CDR3 sequence reads: CASSSIRGAETQYF. In DNA, the CDR3 is TGTGCCAGCAGCTCAATCCGGGGCGCGGAGACCCAGTACTTC.

This chain joins TRBV28 and TRBJ2-4; no clear D gene. The germline gives CDR1 MDHEN, CDR2 SYDVKM. Between the trimmed V and J ends, which lost 5 bases and 3 bases, there was a span of 11 bases. The CDR3 has 14 amino acids. Here the CDR3 DNA reads TGTGCCAGCAGTCTATCCGGAGTCAAAAACATTCAGTACTTC. This translates into CASSLSGVKNIQYF.

In this sample, this clonotype turned up a few times. This chain uses TRBV7-2 with TRBJ2-5, with no clear D. Germline CDR1 and CDR2: SGHTA and FQGNSA. The CDR3 covers 10 residues. Between the trimmed V and J ends, which lost 3 bases and 6 bases, there was a span of 2 bases. CDR3 amino acids: CASSFKTQYF. In nucleotides, the CDR3 is TGTGCCAGCAGCTTTAAGACCCAGTACTTC. Full variable domain (missing parts from reference TRBV7-2 and TRBJ2-5): GAGVSQSPSNKVTEKGKDVELRCDPISGHTALYWYRQSLGQGLEFLIYFQGNSAPDKSGLPSDRFSAERTGGSVSTLTIQRTQQEDSAVYLCASSFKTQYFGPGTRLLVL.

There are many counts of this clonotype. The V and J genes are TRBV7-2 and TRBJ1-6; D is uncertain. From germline, CDR1 is SGHTA and CDR2 FQGNSA. The CDR3 spans 15 residues. V was cut by 1 base and J by 6 bases, with 10 bases left in between. CDR3 bases: TGTGCCAGCAGCTTAGTAGGCGGGATTAATTCACCCCTCCACTTT. The encoded protein is CASSLVGGINSPLHF.

There are many counts of this clonotype. The rearrangement links TRBV7-9 to TRBJ1-5; D not resolved. This CDR3 is 12 amino acids long. Per the germline V gene, CDR1 is SEHNR and CDR2 is FQNEAQ (reference sequence). V was clipped by 4 bases and J by 9 bases, with 10 bases between them. CDR3 DNA sequence: TGTGCCAGCAGCTCCATATCAGGGCCCCAGCATTTT. It translates to CASSSISGPQHF.

The rearrangement uses TRBV21-1 and TRBJ2-3; the DNA was not used to check the table's D call, TRBD1. TRBV21-1 has pseudogene status. The CDR3 totals 17 residues. The CDR3 region has the DNA TGTGCCAGCAGCAAAGCGCTTTGCCACAGGGAAACAGATACGCAGTATTTT. Amino acid sequence: CASSKALCHRETDTQYF.

The rearrangement links TRBV10-3 to TRBJ1-4; 10 nucleotides agree with TRBD1. The junction had 7 bases not matched to a gene; V was cut back by 5 bases and J by 4 bases. CDR1 is ENHRY, CDR2 SYGVKD, per germline. This CDR3 is 16 amino acids long. The CDR3 DNA is TGTGCCATCAGTTCCGGGACAGGGGACAGTAATGAAAAACTGTTTTTT. It encodes CAISSGTGDSNEKLFF.

This clonotype was detected ten times or more. The V gene is TRBV7-9, the J gene TRBJ1-1; 10 bases agree with TRBD1. The CDR3 consists of 15 residues. Germline assignment: CDR1 SEHNR and CDR2 FQNEAQ (reference sequence). Trimming took 5 bases from V and 1 from J; bases not matched to a gene: 4. The chain's CDR3 is CASSPRQGANTEAFF. CDR3 sequence (DNA): TGTGCCAGCAGCCCCCGACAGGGGGCGAACACTGAAGCTTTCTTT.

J is TRBJ2-1 and V is TRBV5-1; 7 bases are shared with TRBD2. V dropped 2 bases and J dropped 6; count of bases not matched to a gene: 2. CDR1 and CDR2 (germline): SGHRS, YFSETQ. The CDR3 is 13 amino acids. The CDR3 spells CASSFPGGNEQFF. In DNA, the CDR3 is TGCGCCAGCAGCTTTCCGGGGGGCAATGAGCAGTTCTTC.

There are many counts of this clonotype. The chain carries TRBV20-1 and TRBJ1-1; D possibly corresponds to TRBD1 (6 bases). The CDR3 has 14 amino acids. Germline CDR1 is DFQATT and CDR2 is SNEGSKA (reference sequence). V gave up 5 bases and J gave up 5 bases, with 18 bases separating them. CDR3 sequence (DNA): TGCAGTGCTCCTACCGGACAGTTGAGAACTGAAGCTTTCTTT. It yields the protein CSAPTGQLRTEAFF.

This clonotype came up a few times. V gene TRBV10-3 combines with J gene TRBJ2-3; possible D gene TRBD1, 5 bases. CDR3 length: 16 residues. Germline CDR1 and CDR2: ENHRY and SYGVKD. Trimming shortened V by 3 bases and J by 0 bases, and 13 bases separated the two germline ends. In DNA form, the CDR3 reads TGTGCCATCAGTGATTGGGGCTCAGGTAGCACAGATACGCAGTATTTT. This sequence encodes CAISDWGSGSTDTQYF.

Ten or more counts support this clonotype. The chain has TRBV12-3 or TRBV12-4 and TRBJ1-2, with 9 bases matching TRBD1. Unmatched junction bases numbered 9, after V lost 4 bases and J lost 6 bases. The CDR3 extends over 15 amino acids. The CDR3 is CASSSPGTGKNGYTF. The DNA for the CDR3 is TGTGCCAGCAGTTCCCCTGGGACAGGGAAGAATGGCTACACCTTC.

This chain uses TRBV25-1 with TRBJ1-6, with D hard to call. Trimming removed 1 base at V and 7 bases at J, with 8 bases between. Germline loops: CDR1 MGHDK, CDR2 SYGVNS. The CDR3 runs 14 residues. The CDR3: CASSESGGNSPLHF. CDR3 DNA sequence: TGTGCCAGCAGTGAATCCGGCGGCAATTCACCCCTCCACTTT.

The V and J genes are TRBV5-1 and TRBJ2-1; D may be TRBD1 or TRBD2 (5 bases each). The CDR3 spans 14 residues. Germline V gene lookup returns CDR1 SGHRS and CDR2 YFSETQ. V was clipped by 4 bases and J by 8 bases, with 16 bases between them. The CDR3 sequence is CASSRDRGYDEQFF. The CDR3 DNA reads as TGCGCCAGCAGCCGGGACCGCGGGTACGATGAGCAGTTCTTC.